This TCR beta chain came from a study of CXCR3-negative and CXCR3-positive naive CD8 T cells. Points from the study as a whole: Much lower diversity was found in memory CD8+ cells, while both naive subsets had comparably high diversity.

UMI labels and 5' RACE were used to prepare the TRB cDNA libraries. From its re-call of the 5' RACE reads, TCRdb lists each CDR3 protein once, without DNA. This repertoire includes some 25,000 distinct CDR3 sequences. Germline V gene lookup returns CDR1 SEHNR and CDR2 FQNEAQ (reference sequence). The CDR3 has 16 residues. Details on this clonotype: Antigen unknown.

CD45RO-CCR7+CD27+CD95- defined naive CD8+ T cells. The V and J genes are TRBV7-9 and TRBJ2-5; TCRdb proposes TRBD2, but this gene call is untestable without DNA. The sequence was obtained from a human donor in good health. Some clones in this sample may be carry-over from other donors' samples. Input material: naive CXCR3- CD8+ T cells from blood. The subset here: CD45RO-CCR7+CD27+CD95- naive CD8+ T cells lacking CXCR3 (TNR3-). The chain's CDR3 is CASSVPRGLAEETQYF.